This T cell receptor (beta chain) comes out of a study of CD8+CD57+ T cells in acquired aplastic anemia. At the level of the study: Sorted CD4+ and CD8+ cells yielded around 3.2 ug of DNA on average. Notes on the study in general: Researchers report that around 30 CD8+ CDR3 sequences appeared in both patients and controls. Patients and controls had CD8+ Simpson's diversity values that were not significantly distinct.

This clonotype was counted many times. What it binds is unknown. CDR1 and CDR2 from the germline V gene are MNHNS and SASEGT. The V end lost 0 bases, the J end lost 4 bases, and 10 bases lay between the germline ends. The CDR3 sequence is 15 residues long. Researchers used genomic DNA as the template to profile TCR beta VDJ and CDR3. TCRdb called the reads again in MiXCR, with one record for every CDR3 protein. The sample includes a few hundred thousand distinct CDR3 sequences, 65% to 80% seen only once; the top ten take less than 4%. This sequence was found in a human donor in good health, serving as a control. Source material: sorted CD4+, CD8+, or CD8+CD57+ T cells (not recorded which) from PBMCs. The chain recombines TRBV6-1 with TRBJ1-3; perhaps TRBD1 as D (5 bases). As DNA, the CDR3 is TGTGCCAGCAGTGAAGCTAGCAGGGCGGGAAACACCATATATTTT. It yields the protein CASSEASRAGNTIYF.